Reported below is one T cell receptor (beta chain). V shed 8 bases and J 2 bases; nucleotides not matched to a gene: 9. Germline V gives CDR1 KGHDR, CDR2 SFDVKD. CDR3 length: 15 residues. The record originates from a study of blood T cell repertoires in COVID-19. Overall study context: Acute-phase and convalescent COVID-19 samples originated in the United States, Italy and Spain. Sources were T cells, B-cell-depleted T cells, or PBMCs; the material itself was cDNA or gDNA.

Per the original methods: Amplification of reference gene primers provided the estimated nucleated cell counts. Sequencing used immunoSEQ multiplex PCR; TCRdb keeps in-frame clones, though not all of them. V and J calls plus clone size are reproduced from that table; the DNA served to infer D and trimming. The sample includes about 170,000 clones, 65% to 85% of them seen just once. The material sequenced was peripheral blood. The V call is TRBV24-1, the J call TRBJ1-2; 8 bases agree with TRBD1. This receptor was identified in a woman in her seventies who had recovered from COVID-19. CDR3 sequence: CATTHWTGRNYGYTF. The CDR3 nucleotides read TGTGCCACCACCCATTGGACAGGGAGGAACTATGGCTACACCTTC.